This T cell receptor beta chain was observed in a study of a mutant IDH1 vaccine in newly diagnosed glioma. As for this clone: Its antigen is not identified.

Described time point: week 5, during vaccination. One vaccine dose held 300 ug of mutant IDH1 20-mer peptide and came with topical imiquimod. Repertoires were generated with immunoSEQ multiplex PCR, while TCRdb's copy carries only in-frame clones and drops some. Of around 25,000 clones listed, around 85% are singletons. Study-level findings and limits: Whatever changes occurred in top peripheral T cell clonotypes seemed unrelated to pseudoprogression.

The sequence came from a man in his forties with glioma. Some clones in this sample may be carry-over from other donors' samples. Sample: PBMCs, taken from a glioma patient whose treatment included an IDH1 peptide vaccine.

CDR3 sequence reads: CASSWRGTEAFF. The CDR3 bases are TGTGCCAGTAGTTGGCGGGGCACTGAAGCTTTCTTT. The chain employs TRBV19 and TRBJ1-1; D is uncertain. From germline, CDR1 is LNHDA and CDR2 SQIVND (reference sequence). The CDR3 extends over 12 amino acids. With 5 bases removed from V and 4 bases from J, the gap between germline ends came to 8 bases.